The rows below give T cell receptor beta chains drawn from one sample of a study of shared T cell receptors in the human thymus. The assay was immunoSEQ multiplex PCR, and TCRdb's table has in-frame clones only and misses some. Found here are under 450,000 clones, more than 85% of them singletons; the top ten hold around 0.018%. Sequenced input: thymocytes. The receptor set was obtained from a human donor. The CDR3 runs from the conserved cysteine through the conserved F or W. A D gene is named only where the DNA matches it firmly. Not all rows give a size; the values are once, few, many and, for expanded clones, a class.

j_call clone_size v_call d_call cdr3_aa cdr3_nt
TRBJ1-1 NA TRBV5-1 TRBD1 CASTLGGQGVESEAFF TGCGCCAGCACCCTTGGGGGACAGGGGGTGGAATCTGAAGCTTTCTTT
TRBJ1-1 NA TRBV5-6 NA CASSLEPMNTEAFF TGTGCCAGCAGCTTGGAGCCTATGAACACTGAAGCTTTCTTT
TRBJ1-1 NA TRBV6-5 NA CASSYRGRYTEAFF TGTGCCAGCAGTTACAGAGGACGTTACACTGAAGCTTTCTTT
TRBJ2-3 NA TRBV12-5 NA CASGLNGMVCPDTQYF TGTGCTAGTGGTTTGAATGGGATGGTGTGTCCAGATACGCAGTATTTT
TRBJ2-3 NA TRBV9 TRBD2 CASSPSYGTSGRECTDTQYF TGTGCCAGCAGCCCTTCCTACGGGACTAGCGGGAGGGAGTGCACAGATACGCAGTATTTT
TRBJ1-1 NA TRBV5-1 NA CASSSTWGTRTEAFF TGCGCCAGCAGCAGCACCTGGGGGACTCGCACTGAAGCTTTCTTT
TRBJ2-1 NA TRBV19 TRBD1 CASSITGQTRVEQFF TGTGCCAGTAGTATTACGGGACAGACAAGGGTTGAGCAGTTCTTC
TRBJ2-7 once TRBV5-4 TRBD2 CASSLGGGRDYEQYF TGTGCCAGCAGCTTGGGGGGCGGGAGGGACTACGAGCAGTACTTC
TRBJ1-5 NA TRBV2 NA CASRDTGIDQPQHF TGTGCCAGCAGGGATACAGGGATCGATCAGCCCCAGCATTTT
TRBJ2-1 NA TRBV6-1 TRBD2 CASSARLAGVRGEQFF TGTGCCAGCAGTGCCCGACTAGCGGGAGTAAGGGGTGAGCAGTTCTTC
TRBJ1-1 NA TRBV7-9 NA CASSLAVRVGTEAFF TGTGCCAGCAGCTTAGCAGTAAGGGTGGGCACTGAAGCTTTCTTT
TRBJ2-7 NA TRBV4-1 NA CASSHRTAGPTEQYF TGCGCCAGCAGCCACCGGACTGCCGGACCTACCGAGCAGTACTTC
TRBJ2-7 NA TRBV11-2 NA CASSLWAVSSYEQYF TGTGCCAGCAGCTTATGGGCCGTCAGCTCCTACGAGCAGTACTTC
TRBJ2-7 NA TRBV25-1 NA CASSPHNRSSYEQYF TGTGCCAGCAGTCCCCATAACAGGAGCTCCTACGAGCAGTACTTC
TRBJ2-4 NA TRBV6-1 NA CASSEAAPRDTTIGSAKNIQYF TGTGCCAGCAGTGAAGCCGCGCCGCGGGACACTACTATTGGAAGTGCCAAAAACATTCAGTACTTC
TRBJ2-4 NA TRBV10-3 NA CAISDSQLAKNIQYF TGTGCCATCAGTGATTCCCAGCTAGCCAAAAACATTCAGTACTTC
TRBJ2-7 NA TRBV5-1 NA CASSYREGPYEQYF TGCGCCAGCAGCTACCGGGAAGGGCCCTACGAGCAGTACTTC
TRBJ1-3 NA TRBV30 NA CAWSVRGVTGNTIYF TGTGCCTGGAGTGTACGAGGGGTGACTGGAAACACCATATATTTT
TRBJ2-1 NA TRBV6-1 TRBD2 CASGPLANEQFF TGTGCCAGCGGCCCACTAGCGAATGAGCAGTTCTTC
TRBJ1-2 NA TRBV6-6 NA CASSPHSTGNYGYTF TGTGCCAGCAGTCCCCATTCCACAGGGAACTATGGCTACACCTTC
TRBJ1-1 NA TRBV27 NA CASRTAEVNTEAFF TGTGCCAGCAGGACGGCTGAAGTTAACACTGAAGCTTTCTTT
TRBJ2-7 once TRBV6-5 NA CASSRRDPYEQYF TGTGCCAGCAGCAGGCGGGACCCCTACGAGCAGTACTTC
TRBJ2-1 NA TRBV2 TRBD2 CASSPGTSIEQFF TGTGCCAGCAGTCCCGGGACTAGCATTGAGCAGTTCTTC
TRBJ2-1 NA TRBV10-3 NA CAIHDGADLQHNEQFF TGTGCCATCCACGACGGGGCTGACCTACAACACAATGAGCAGTTCTTC
TRBJ2-7 NA TRBV19 NA CASSKPRQASYEQYF TGTGCCAGTAGTAAACCCAGACAGGCCTCCTACGAGCAGTACTTC
TRBJ1-2 once TRBV25-1 TRBD1 CASSGPGTGVNGSGYTF TGTGCCAGCAGTGGGCCTGGGACAGGGGTCAATGGTAGTGGCTACACCTTC
TRBJ2-1 NA TRBV28 NA CASSFSSDNEQFF TGTGCCAGCAGTTTTTCGTCTGACAATGAGCAGTTCTTC
TRBJ2-7 NA TRBV28 TRBD2 CASSPTQRLAGGPQFKQYF TGTGCCAGCAGTCCCACCCAGCGACTAGCGGGAGGGCCGCAATTCAAGCAGTACTTC
TRBJ1-5 NA TRBV7-9 TRBD1 CASSFKGQGSNQPQHF TGTGCCAGCAGCTTTAAGGGACAGGGAAGCAATCAGCCCCAGCATTTT
TRBJ2-7 NA TRBV5-1 TRBD1 CASSLATGGLYEQYF TGCGCCAGCAGCTTGGCCACAGGGGGCTTGTACGAGCAGTACTTC
TRBJ2-1 NA TRBV25-1 NA CASSEPPSSYNEQFF TGTGCCAGCAGTGAACCGCCCAGCTCCTACAATGAGCAGTTCTTC
TRBJ1-4 NA TRBV28 NA CASRGERGEKLFF TGTGCCAGCAGGGGGGAACGGGGGGAAAAACTGTTTTTT
TRBJ1-1 NA TRBV9 NA CASSVVDTEAFF TGTGCCAGCAGCGTAGTGGACACTGAAGCTTTCTTT
TRBJ1-4 NA TRBV7-9 NA CASSYRGGPPPRREKLFF TGTGCCAGCAGCTATCGGGGGGGACCTCCGCCCCGAAGGGAAAAACTGTTTTTT